This T cell receptor beta chain came from a study of tumor and adjacent non-tumor tissue in lung cancer. Study summary: The patients, around 10 men and 4 or 5 women, were roughly 31 to 80 with stage I to III disease.

General study results and limits: Significantly higher TCR diversity was found in tumor than normal lung.

RNA was extracted from bulk tissue without any cell sorting. More than 3 cm separated this lung sample from the edge of the tumor. The library came from three nested PCR rounds adapted from ARM-PCR protocols. TCRdb reprocessed the multiplex PCR reads with MiXCR, giving one entry per CDR3 protein. The repertoire holds roughly 70,000 distinct CDR3 sequences, around two thirds seen once, with about a quarter in the top ten. The CDR3 consists of 20 residues. Germline V gives CDR1 MNHNY, CDR2 SVGAGI (reference sequence). As regards this clonotype: What it binds is not known. One end of the junction is discordant with germline, which a read error may explain.

The sample was distant non-tumor lung tissue. This clonotype was sampled from a woman aged 45-60 years with non-small cell lung cancer. The chain carries TRBV6-6 and TRBJ2-4, with D perhaps matching TRBD2 (5 bases). The CDR3 region is CTSSYSVGVLADLAKNIQYF. The DNA for the CDR3 is TGTACCAGCAGTTACTCAGTCGGGGTCTTGGCGGATCTAGCCAAAAACATTCAGTACTTC.